This T cell receptor (beta chain) was captured by sequencing in a study of blood T cell repertoires in COVID-19. Study-wide context: Samples taken during acute and convalescent COVID-19 were collected in the United States, Italy and Spain. Nucleic acid was either cDNA or gDNA, and it came from T cells, B-cell-depleted T cells, or PBMCs.

In the original processing: How many nucleated cells were present was estimated from reference gene primer amplification. Generated by immunoSEQ multiplex PCR, the TCRdb table keeps only in-frame clones and is missing some. Clone size and V and J calls were adopted from that table, with D and trimming inferred from the DNA. The data contain fewer than 300,000 clones, approximately 77% of them seen just once; the ten biggest clones take up about 3%. There are a few counts of this clone. The CDR3 loop spans 17 amino acids. CDR1 WNHNN and CDR2 SYGVQD come from the germline V gene (reference sequence). V was shortened by 3 bases and J by 1 base, with 19 bases between the two germline ends.

The specimen sequenced was peripheral blood. The chain recombines TRBV10-1 with TRBJ2-7; perhaps TRBD1 as D (6 bases). This sequence was found in a woman aged 18 to 35 with acute or convalescent COVID-19. CDR3 in DNA: TGCGCCAGCAGTGATGGGTCGCTCAGGGGTGGTTCCTACGAGCAGTACTTC. Protein: CASSDGSLRGGSYEQYF.